Following are 26 T cell receptor beta chains from one sample sequenced in a study of control samples from healthy donors and cancer patients. TCRdb's table, derived via immunoSEQ multiplex PCR, lists solely in-frame clones and lacks some. The sample shows about 160,000 clones, less than 95% of them seen only once. Sequencing was carried out using PBMCs. The receptors come from a man aged 60 to 75 with colorectal cancer.

V usage is TRBV30 and J usage is TRBJ1-2; weak D call: TRBD1 (5 bases). Trimming left V 3 bases short and J 5 bases short, with 7 bases between. The CDR3 covers 11 residues. Germline CDR1 is GTSNPN and CDR2 is SVGIG (reference sequence). The CDR3 bases are TGTGCCTGGAGGGGGACGTATGGCTACACCTTC. It yields the protein CAWRGTYGYTF.

The rearrangement uses TRBV3-1 (or the pseudogene TRBV3-2) and TRBJ1-2; D gene uncertain. V lost 1 base, J lost 3 bases, and 6 bases lay in between. Germline CDR1 LGHDT, CDR2 YNNKEL (reference sequence). The CDR3 consists of 13 residues. The CDR3 DNA reads TGTGCCAGCAGCCAAGTGGGGTACTATGGCTACACCTTC. This gives the protein CASSQVGYYGYTF.

The chain employs TRBV6-2 or TRBV6-3 and TRBJ2-1; the match to TRBD2 covers 12 bases. V shed 0 bases and J 3 bases; nucleotides not matched to a gene: 3. CDR1 and CDR2 (germline): MNHEY, SVGEGT. CDR3 size: 17 residues. CDR3 sequence: CASSYSRGLAGYNEQFF. CDR3 coding DNA: TGTGCCAGCAGTTACTCGAGGGGACTAGCGGGCTACAATGAGCAGTTCTTC.

The V call is TRBV30, the J call TRBJ1-5, with D tentatively TRBD1 (5 bases). Germline V gene data show CDR1 as GTSNPN and CDR2 as SVGIG (reference sequence). Deletions cut 1 base from V and 4 bases from J, with 8 bases between. The CDR3 contains 13 residues. The CDR3 DNA reads as TGTGCCTGGAGTGCAGGGAGGAATCAGCCCCAGCATTTT. Residues: CAWSAGRNQPQHF.

The rearrangement uses TRBV9 and TRBJ2-1; D is uncertain. CDR1 is SGDLS, CDR2 YYNGEE, per germline. The CDR3 is 12 residues long. Trimming stripped 0 bases from V and 8 bases from J, with 6 bases between. The CDR3 here is CASSVGADEQFF. CDR3 nucleotide sequence: TGTGCCAGCAGCGTAGGGGCTGATGAGCAGTTCTTC.

V and J are TRBV23-1 and TRBJ1-2; the D gene is possibly TRBD1 (5 bases). TRBV23-1 falls under the ORF class, with uncertain function. CDR3 length: 16 residues. Deletions cut 3 bases from V and 4 bases from J, with 18 bases between. CDR3 DNA sequence: TGCGCCAGCAGTCATGAACGGGTACGGACACCCTATGGCTACACCTTC. Translating it yields CASSHERVRTPYGYTF.

V is TRBV7-2 and J is TRBJ1-2, with D maybe TRBD1 (5 bases). The germline CDR1 and CDR2 sequences are SGHTA and FQGNSA. Trimming took off 5 bases at V and 8 bases at J, with 12 bases between the two ends. The CDR3 totals 12 residues. CDR3: CASSVQGNGYTF. The CDR3 DNA reads as TGTGCCAGCAGCGTGCAGGGAAACGGCTACACCTTC.

The chain carries TRBV11-2 and TRBJ1-2; D unresolved. With 2 bases removed from V and 7 bases from J, the gap between germline ends came to 17 bases. Germline V gene lookup returns CDR1 SGHAT and CDR2 FQNNGV. CDR3 length equals 15 residues. CDR3 sequence: CASSLRSESIPGYTF. The DNA of the CDR3 is TGTGCCAGCAGCTTAAGGTCGGAGTCAATCCCTGGCTACACCTTC. Based on the CDR3 plus reference TRBV11-2 and TRBJ1-2, the full variable domain is EAGVAQSPRYKIIEKRQSVAFWCNPISGHATLYWYQQILGQGPKLLIQFQNNGVVDDSQLPKDRFSAERLKGVDSTLKIQPAKLEDSAVYLCASSLRSESIPGYTFGSGTRLTVV.

CDR3 DNA sequence: TGTGCCAGCAGCTTGGGACAGGGGGTCTATGGCTACACCTTC. Translation: CASSLGQGVYGYTF. The chain recombines TRBV7-2 with TRBJ1-2; 11 nucleotides match TRBD1. This CDR3 contains 14 residues. Germline-derived CDR1 and CDR2 are SGHTA and FQGNSA. Unmatched junction bases numbered 1, after V lost 3 bases and J lost 4 bases.

J is TRBJ1-2 and V is TRBV5-1; D may be TRBD1 (5 bases). The CDR3 runs to 16 residues. V was cut by 2 bases and J by 1 base, with 15 bases left in between. The germline CDR1 and CDR2 sequences are SGHRS and YFSETQ. The CDR3, as DNA: TGCGCCAGCAGCTTCGATGTTTCTCAGGGTAACTATGGCTACACCTTC. Protein product: CASSFDVSQGNYGYTF. The full variable domain, its missing parts supplied by reference TRBV5-1 and TRBJ1-2, is KAGVTQTPRYLIKTRGQQVTLSCSPISGHRSVSWYQQTPGQGLQFLFEYFSETQRNKGNFPGRFSGRQFSNSRSEMNVSTLELGDSALYLCASSFDVSQGNYGYTFGSGTRLTVV.

The chain couples TRBV18 to TRBJ1-2, with D maybe TRBD1 (5 bases). V gave up 5 bases and J gave up 3 bases, with 10 bases separating them. Germline loops: CDR1 KGHSH, CDR2 LQKENI. This CDR3 has 13 residues. As DNA, the CDR3 is TGTGCCAGCTCAGGGGGTAGAGACTATGGCTACACCTTC. It encodes CASSGGRDYGYTF.

The chain couples TRBV5-1 to TRBJ2-7, with 7 bases fitting TRBD1. CDR1 is SGHRS and CDR2 is YFSETQ in the germline V gene. This CDR3 contains 12 residues. With V trimmed by 3 bases and J by 6 bases, 3 bases remained unmatched. The CDR3, as DNA: TGCGCCAGCAGCTATTCAGGGGGCGAGCAGTACTTC. Protein: CASSYSGGEQYF. Complete variable domain (other parts from reference TRBV5-1 and TRBJ2-7): KAGVTQTPRYLIKTRGQQVTLSCSPISGHRSVSWYQQTPGQGLQFLFEYFSETQRNKGNFPGRFSGRQFSNSRSEMNVSTLELGDSALYLCASSYSGGEQYFGPGTRLTVT.

Concerning this clone: Other DNA sequences in this specimen translate into the identical CDR3. V usage is TRBV7-8 and J usage is TRBJ1-2, with D hard to call. There are 13 residues in the CDR3. Trimming took off 3 bases at V and 2 bases at J, with 7 bases between the two ends. Germline loops: CDR1 SGHVS, CDR2 FQNEAQ. The CDR3 loop is CASSFQGNYGYTF. The CDR3 DNA follows: TGTGCCAGCAGCTTCCAAGGGAACTATGGCTACACCTTC.

The J gene is TRBJ1-2, the V gene TRBV18; 8 bases fit TRBD1. This CDR3 is 14 amino acids long. CDR1 is KGHSH, CDR2 LQKENI, per germline. Trimming at V came to 4 bases and at J to 4 bases, leaving 5 bases not matched to a gene. CDR3: CASSLGQGGYGYTF. The CDR3 DNA reads TGTGCCAGCTCACTCGGACAGGGAGGCTATGGCTACACCTTC.

V usage is TRBV7-2 and J usage is TRBJ2-6; D unclear. This CDR3 spans 15 amino acids. Germline V gene sequence: CDR1 SGHTA, CDR2 FQGNSA. V was clipped by 1 base and J by 2 bases, with 6 bases between them. The CDR3 reads CASSLVTAGANVLTF. CDR3 DNA: TGTGCCAGCAGCTTAGTTACAGCTGGGGCCAACGTCCTGACTTTC.

The chain employs TRBV28 and TRBJ1-1; 8 bases fit TRBD1. The CDR3 length is 12 residues. The J segment lost 12 bases and the V segment lost 5 bases, leaving 8 bases of the junction unmatched. Germline values: CDR1 MDHEN, CDR2 SYDVKM. DNA for the CDR3: TGTGCCAGCAGTCTCCGACAGGGGACAACTTTCTTT. It specifies CASSLRQGTTFF.

The chain employs TRBV6-2 or TRBV6-3 and TRBJ2-4; D is possibly TRBD1 (6 bases). Trimming left V 6 bases short and J 1 base short, with 13 bases between. CDR3 length: 15 amino acids. CDR1 is MNHEY, CDR2 SVGEGT, per germline. The CDR3 is CASSGLDSAKNIQYF. The CDR3 nucleotides read TGTGCCAGCAGCGGCCTGGACAGTGCCAAAAACATTCAGTACTTC.

The gene calls are TRBV7-9 and TRBJ2-7, with D maybe TRBD1 (6 bases). Germline CDR1 and CDR2: SEHNR and FQNEAQ (reference sequence). The CDR3 length is 15 residues. Trimming cost V 5 bases and J 5 bases, with 19 bases left between them. This CDR3 reads CASSISRPQGHEQYF. CDR3 in DNA: TGTGCCAGCAGCATTTCCAGGCCGCAGGGGCACGAGCAGTACTTC.

This sequence joins TRBV4-1 and TRBJ2-6; D uncertain. Looked up from germline, CDR1 is MGHRA and CDR2 is YSYEKL. V was clipped by 2 bases and J by 0 bases, with 11 bases between them. This CDR3 has 17 amino acids. The CDR3 DNA sequence: TGCGCCAGCAGCCAACGGTGGTTATCCTCTGGGGCCAACGTCCTGACTTTC. This sequence encodes CASSQRWLSSGANVLTF.

This clone came up once. This chain joins TRBV2 and TRBJ2-7, with D unresolved. The ends were cut back, 1 base at V and 2 bases at J, with 15 bases in the middle. The CDR3 contains 16 residues. Germline V CDR1 and CDR2: SNHLY, FYNNEI. As DNA, the CDR3 is TGTGCCAGCAGTGAAGGTTGGCAGGCGGTCCCCTACGAGCAGTACTTC. Its translation: CASSEGWQAVPYEQYF.

This chain links TRBV27 with TRBJ1-2; no reliable D call. CDR1 and CDR2 (germline): MNHEY, SMNVEV (reference sequence). This CDR3 comprises 14 residues. The V and J ends lost 6 bases and 0 bases respectively, with 11 bases between them. CDR3 nucleotide sequence: TGTGCCAGCAGCCCGGACGGCCCTAACTATGGCTACACCTTC. Translated, it gives CASSPDGPNYGYTF.

The chain combines TRBV15 with TRBJ2-3, with 9 positions matching TRBD1. The CDR3 runs to 14 residues. CDR1 and CDR2 from the germline V gene are LNHNV and YYDKDF (reference sequence). The V gene end was trimmed by 5 bases and the J gene end by 5 bases; junction bases not matched to a gene: 5. The CDR3 is CATSEDRGGDTQYF. CDR3 coding DNA: TGTGCCACCAGCGAGGACAGGGGAGGAGATACGCAGTATTTT.

This clone was recorded once. This sequence joins TRBV12-3 or TRBV12-4 and TRBJ2-7, with D maybe TRBD1 (6 bases). V gave up 1 base and J gave up 6 bases, with 10 bases separating them. The CDR3 totals 13 residues. CDR3 residues: CASSLGGRREQYF. CDR3 bases: TGTGCCAGCAGTTTAGGGGGGCGCCGCGAGCAGTACTTC.

On this clone: Compared with germline, one end of the junction differs, possibly owing to a read error. The chain has TRBV2 and TRBJ1-2; D ambiguous. This CDR3 comprises 13 residues. Germline V gives CDR1 SNHLY, CDR2 FYNNEI. The CDR3: CASNEDPYYGYTF. CDR3 in DNA: TGTGCCAGCAATGAAGACCCCTACTATGGCTACACCTTC.

The chain links TRBV7-2 to TRBJ2-4; D is ambiguous. From germline, CDR1 is SGHTA and CDR2 FQGNSA. This CDR3 spans 12 amino acids. V shed 6 bases and J shed 8 bases, with 11 bases lying between them. CDR3: CASSPDGYIQYF. Here the CDR3 DNA reads TGTGCCAGCAGTCCGGACGGCTACATTCAGTACTTC.

J is TRBJ2-5 and V is TRBV27; no definite D call. This CDR3 is built from 13 residues. Trimming took 6 bases from V and 0 from J, leaving 8 bases between them. In germline, CDR1 is MNHEY, CDR2 SMNVEV (reference sequence). The CDR3 DNA reads as TGTGCCAGCAGATTGGTGTACCAAGAGACCCAGTACTTC. Protein sequence: CASRLVYQETQYF.